This TCR beta chain comes out of a study of shared clonotypes between healthy human individuals. The method was immunoSEQ multiplex PCR; TCRdb's version includes in-frame clones alone and lacks a portion of them. The repertoire has about 2.4 million clones, more than 90% of them found once; the top ten carry about 0.13%. This TCR came from a young man in good health. What was sequenced was naive CD4+ T cells sorted from blood. The subset was: CD45RA+ positively selected.

The CDR3 DNA is TGTGCCAACCGGGACAGCGATTCACCCCTCCACTTT. This gives the protein CANRDSDSPLHF. This sequence joins TRBV10-3 and TRBJ1-6, with 7 bases identical to TRBD1. Germline trimming cut 10 bases from V and 8 bases from J; bases unmatched to any gene: 5. CDR3 size: 12 residues. The germline V gene has CDR1 ENHRY and CDR2 SYGVKD.